This T cell receptor (beta chain) was captured in a study of blood T cell repertoires in COVID-19. Study background: COVID-19 samples from acute and convalescent phases originated in the United States, Italy and Spain.

V was trimmed by 3 bases and J by 4 bases, leaving 6 bases between them. CDR3 length equals 13 residues. Germline CDR1 is MDHEN and CDR2 is SYDVKM. The table came from immunoSEQ multiplex PCR; TCRdb's copy has only in-frame clones and leaves some out. This table has approximately 250,000 clones, around 83% appearing once. The sequence came from a young man with active or convalescent COVID-19. The sequenced sample was peripheral blood. This rearrangement joins TRBV28 to TRBJ1-4, with D uncertain. DNA of the CDR3: TGTGCCAGCAGTTTGAGACATAATGAAAAACTGTTTTTT. It specifies CASSLRHNEKLFF.